The clone carrying this TCR beta chain was observed once. TCR beta VDJ and CDR3 were profiled, and genomic DNA was the template. TCRdb processed the reads anew with MiXCR; each CDR3 protein has one entry. The data show 200,000 or so distinct CDR3 sequences, around 66% seen once. These data belong to a study of CD8+CD57+ T cells in acquired aplastic anemia. The CDR3 spans 13 residues. V was clipped by 1 base and J by 6 bases; unmatched bases: 2. The sample comprised sorted CD4+, CD8+, or CD8+CD57+ T cells (not recorded which) from PBMCs. The rearrangement links TRBV12-3 or TRBV12-4 to TRBJ2-7; 8 bases fit TRBD2. This sequence originates from a human donor with severe aplastic anemia or a healthy control (not recorded which). CDR3 residues: CASSLGTSSEQYF. The CDR3 DNA sequence: TGTGCCAGCAGTTTAGGGACTAGCTCCGAGCAGTACTTC.